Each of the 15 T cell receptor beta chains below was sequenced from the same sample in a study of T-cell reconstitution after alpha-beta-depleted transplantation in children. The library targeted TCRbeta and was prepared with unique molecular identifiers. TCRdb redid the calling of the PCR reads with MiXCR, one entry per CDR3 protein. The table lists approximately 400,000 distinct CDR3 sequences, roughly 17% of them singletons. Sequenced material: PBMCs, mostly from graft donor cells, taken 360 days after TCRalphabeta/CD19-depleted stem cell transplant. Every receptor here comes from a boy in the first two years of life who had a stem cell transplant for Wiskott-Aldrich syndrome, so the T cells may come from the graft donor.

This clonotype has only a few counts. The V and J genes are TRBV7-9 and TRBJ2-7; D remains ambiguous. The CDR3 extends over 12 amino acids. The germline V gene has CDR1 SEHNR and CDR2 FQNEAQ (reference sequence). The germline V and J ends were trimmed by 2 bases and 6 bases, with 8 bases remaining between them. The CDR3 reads CASSLLVGEQYF. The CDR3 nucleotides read TGTGCCAGCAGCTTATTAGTTGGCGAGCAGTACTTC.

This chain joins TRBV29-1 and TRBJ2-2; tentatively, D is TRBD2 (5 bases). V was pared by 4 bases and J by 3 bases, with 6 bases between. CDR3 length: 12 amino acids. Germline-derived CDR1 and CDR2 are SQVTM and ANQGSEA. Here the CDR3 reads CSVGEYTGELFF. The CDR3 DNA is TGCAGCGTTGGGGAGTACACCGGGGAGCTGTTTTTT.

CDR3 in DNA: TGTGCCAGCAGTGAAGTCCATCGGTCCTACGAGCAGTACTTC. Translated, it gives CASSEVHRSYEQYF. The gene calls are TRBV6-1 and TRBJ2-7; D remains unclear. This CDR3 is 14 amino acids long. V dropped 1 base and J dropped 1 base, with 8 bases sitting between them. Germline CDR1 and CDR2: MNHNS and SASEGT.

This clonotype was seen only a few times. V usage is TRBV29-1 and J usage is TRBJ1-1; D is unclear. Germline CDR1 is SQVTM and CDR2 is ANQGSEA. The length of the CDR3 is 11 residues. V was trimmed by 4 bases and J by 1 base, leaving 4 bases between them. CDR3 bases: TGCAGCGTTGGGACGAACACTGAAGCTTTCTTT. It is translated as CSVGTNTEAFF.

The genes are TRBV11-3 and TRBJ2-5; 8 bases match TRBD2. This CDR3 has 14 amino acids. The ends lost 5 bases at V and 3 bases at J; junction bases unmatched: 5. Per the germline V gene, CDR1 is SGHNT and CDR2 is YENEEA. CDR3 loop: CASSTREGEETQYF. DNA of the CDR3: TGTGCCAGCAGCACTCGGGAGGGGGAAGAGACCCAGTACTTC. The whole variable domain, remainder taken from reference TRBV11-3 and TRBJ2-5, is EAGVVQSPRYKIIEKKQPVAFWCNPISGHNTLYWYLQNLGQGPELLIRYENEEAVDDSQLPKDRFSAERLKGVDSTLKIQPAELGDSAVYLCASSTREGEETQYFGPGTRLLVL.

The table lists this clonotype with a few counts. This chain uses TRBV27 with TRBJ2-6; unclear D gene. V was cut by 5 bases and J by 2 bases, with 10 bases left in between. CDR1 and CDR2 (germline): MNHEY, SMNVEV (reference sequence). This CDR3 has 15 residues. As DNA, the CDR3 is TGTGCCAGCAGTCCCCCCTACCCTGGGGCCAACGTCCTGACTTTC. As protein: CASSPPYPGANVLTF.

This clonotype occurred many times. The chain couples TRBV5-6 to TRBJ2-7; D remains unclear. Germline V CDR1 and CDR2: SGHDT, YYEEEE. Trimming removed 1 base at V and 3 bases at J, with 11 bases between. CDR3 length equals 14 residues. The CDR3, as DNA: TGTGCCAGCAGCTTGCTCGGCAGGCTCTACGAGCAGTACTTC. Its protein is CASSLLGRLYEQYF.

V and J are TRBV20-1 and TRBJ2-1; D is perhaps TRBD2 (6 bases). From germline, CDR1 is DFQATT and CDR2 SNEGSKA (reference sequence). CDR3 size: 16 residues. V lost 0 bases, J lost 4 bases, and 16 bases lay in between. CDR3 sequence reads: CSARDPGGGVYNEQFF. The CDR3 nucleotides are TGCAGTGCTAGAGATCCAGGCGGAGGGGTTTACAATGAGCAGTTCTTC.

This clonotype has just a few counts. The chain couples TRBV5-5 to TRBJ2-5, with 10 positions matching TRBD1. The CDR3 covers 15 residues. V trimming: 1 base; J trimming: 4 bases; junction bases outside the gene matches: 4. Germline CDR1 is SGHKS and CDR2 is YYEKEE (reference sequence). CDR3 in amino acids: CASSLSGTGAETQYF. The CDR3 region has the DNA TGTGCCAGCAGCTTGTCCGGGACAGGGGCAGAGACCCAGTACTTC. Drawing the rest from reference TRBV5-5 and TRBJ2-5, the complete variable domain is DAGVTQSPTHLIKTRGQQVTLRCSPISGHKSVSWYQQVLGQGPQFIFQYYEKEERGRGNFPDRFSARQFPNYSSELNVNALLLGDSALYLCASSLSGTGAETQYFGPGTRLLVL.

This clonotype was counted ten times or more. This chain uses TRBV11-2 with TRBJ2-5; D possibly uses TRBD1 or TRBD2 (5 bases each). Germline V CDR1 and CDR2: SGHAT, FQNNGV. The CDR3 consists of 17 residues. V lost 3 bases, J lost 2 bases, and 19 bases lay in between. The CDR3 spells CASSLGDVRVGQETQYF. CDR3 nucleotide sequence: TGTGCCAGCAGCTTGGGGGATGTCCGGGTTGGGCAAGAGACCCAGTACTTC.

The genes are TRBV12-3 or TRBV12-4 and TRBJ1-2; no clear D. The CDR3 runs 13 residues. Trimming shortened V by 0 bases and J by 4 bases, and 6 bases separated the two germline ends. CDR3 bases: TGTGCCAGCAGTTTAGCGAAAGGCTATGGCTACACCTTC. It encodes CASSLAKGYGYTF.

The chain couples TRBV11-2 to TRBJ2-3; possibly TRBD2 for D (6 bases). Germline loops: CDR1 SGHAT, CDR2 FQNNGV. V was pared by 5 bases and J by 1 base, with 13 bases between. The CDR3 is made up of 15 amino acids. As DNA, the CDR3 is TGTGCCAGCAGCCCCCGGGGGTGGGGCACAGATACGCAGTATTTT. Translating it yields CASSPRGWGTDTQYF.

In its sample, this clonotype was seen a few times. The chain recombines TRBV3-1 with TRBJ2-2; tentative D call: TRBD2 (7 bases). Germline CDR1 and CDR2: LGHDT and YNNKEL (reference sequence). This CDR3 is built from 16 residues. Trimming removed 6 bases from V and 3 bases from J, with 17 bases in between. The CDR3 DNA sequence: TGTGCCAGCAGTCGCCGAGGGGGGGCCGACACCGGGGAGCTGTTTTTT. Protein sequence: CASSRRGGADTGELFF.

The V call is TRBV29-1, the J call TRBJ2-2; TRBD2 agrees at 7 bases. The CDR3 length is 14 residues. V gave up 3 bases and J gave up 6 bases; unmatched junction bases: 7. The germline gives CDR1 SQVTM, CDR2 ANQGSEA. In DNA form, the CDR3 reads TGCAGCGTTGACCGCGGGACTATGTCCGGGGAGCTGTTTTTT. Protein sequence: CSVDRGTMSGELFF.

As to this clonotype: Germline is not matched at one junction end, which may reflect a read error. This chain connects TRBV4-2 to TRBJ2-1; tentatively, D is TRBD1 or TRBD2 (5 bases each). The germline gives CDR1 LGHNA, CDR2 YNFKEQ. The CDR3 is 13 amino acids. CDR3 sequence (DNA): TGTGCCATCAGCTCGGGGCTCCACGGCGAGCAGTTCTTC. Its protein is CAISSGLHGEQFF.